A single T cell receptor beta chain is shown here with its context. With 2 bases clipped from V and 0 bases from J, the junction kept 5 bases outside the gene matches. The CDR3 spans 17 residues. The entry originates in a study of blood T cell repertoires in COVID-19. Background on the study: Specimens from acute and convalescent COVID-19 originated in the United States, Italy and Spain. In each case, the material was cDNA or gDNA derived from T cells, B-cell-depleted T cells, or PBMCs.

As handled by the study authors: The assay estimated nucleated cells by amplifying reference gene primers. Method: immunoSEQ multiplex PCR; TCRdb's copy keeps in-frame clones and lacks some. V, J and clone size are those of that table, while D and trimming were read from the DNA. The repertoire holds 210,000 or so clones, with 65% to 90% as singletons. The TCR sequence derives from a human donor in a cohort sampled during active COVID-19. The V gene is TRBV6-7, the J gene TRBJ2-1, with 9 bases lining up with TRBD2. TRBV6-7 is sorted into the ORF group, with uncertain function. Material: peripheral blood. The CDR3 reads CASSYTASGASYNEQFF. The CDR3 nucleotides are TGTGCCAGCAGTTACACGGCTAGCGGGGCCTCCTACAATGAGCAGTTCTTC.